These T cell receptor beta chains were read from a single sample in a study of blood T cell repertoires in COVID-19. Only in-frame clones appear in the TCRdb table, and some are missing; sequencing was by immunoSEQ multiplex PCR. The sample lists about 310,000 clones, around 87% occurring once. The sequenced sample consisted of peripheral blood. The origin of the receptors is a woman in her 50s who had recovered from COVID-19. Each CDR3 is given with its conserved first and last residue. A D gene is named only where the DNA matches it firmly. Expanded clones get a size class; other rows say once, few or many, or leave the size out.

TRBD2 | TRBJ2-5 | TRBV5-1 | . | TGCGCCAGCAGCTTGGGCGGCGGGGGGGCCCAAGAGACCCAGTACTTC | CASSLGGGGAQETQYF
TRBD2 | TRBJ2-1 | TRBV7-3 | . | TGTGCCAGCAGCTCGGGGCTAGCGGGAGATCGGGATGAGCAGTTCTTC | CASSSGLAGDRDEQFF
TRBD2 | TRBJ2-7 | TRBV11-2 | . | TGTGCCAGCAGCCCCGTACGGAGCGGGCGGGGGTACGAGCAGTACTTC | CASSPVRSGRGYEQYF
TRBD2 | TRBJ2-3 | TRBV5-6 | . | TGTGCCAGCAGCTGGCCTAGCGGGGTCACAGATACGCAGTATTTT | CASSWPSGVTDTQYF
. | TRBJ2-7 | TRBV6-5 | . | TGTGCCAGCAGTTACCCGGCGGATAGCTCCTACGAGCAGTACTTC | CASSYPADSSYEQYF
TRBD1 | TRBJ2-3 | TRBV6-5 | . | TGTGCCAGCAGGATGAGCTTCACAGGGGGAGATACGCAGTATTTT | CASRMSFTGGDTQYF
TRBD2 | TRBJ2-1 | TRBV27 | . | TGTGCCAGCAGCCCCGAGCGGGAGAGCTCCTACAATGAGCAGTTCTTC | CASSPERESSYNEQFF
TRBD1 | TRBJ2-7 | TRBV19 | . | TGTGCCAGTAGTACGACAGGGTTTGGCCACGAGCAGTACTTC | CASSTTGFGHEQYF
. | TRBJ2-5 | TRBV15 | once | TGTGCCACCAGCAGAGAAACGACTAGGGGTCGAGAGACCCAGTACTTC | CATSRETTRGRETQYF
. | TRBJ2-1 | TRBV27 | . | TGTGCCAGCAGTCCACTACGTAGCATGTCGGCGGGGCACGATTACAATGAGCAGTTCTTC | CASSPLRSMSAGHDYNEQFF
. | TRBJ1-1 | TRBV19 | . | TGTGCCAGTATCCTCAGGGTTAGCACTGAAGCTTTCTTT | CASILRVSTEAFF
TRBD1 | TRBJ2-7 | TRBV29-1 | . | TGCAGCGCCACAGGGGGCTACGAGCAGTACTTC | CSATGGYEQYF
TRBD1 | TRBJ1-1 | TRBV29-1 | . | TGCAGCGTCGAGGACAGGGGGAACACTGAAGCTTTCTTT | CSVEDRGNTEAFF
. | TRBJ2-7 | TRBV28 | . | TGTGCCAGCAGACTGGGACACGACTACGAGCAGTACTTC | CASRLGHDYEQYF
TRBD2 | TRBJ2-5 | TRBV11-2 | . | TGTGCCAGCAGCTTAGAGTTAGCGGGAAGTCAAGAGACCCAGTACTTC | CASSLELAGSQETQYF
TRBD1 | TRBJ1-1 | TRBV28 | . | TGTGCCAGCAGTCCAGAGGGACAGTGGAAGACTGAAGCTTTCTTT | CASSPEGQWKTEAFF
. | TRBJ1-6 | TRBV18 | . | TGTGCCAGCTCACCAGATGGCAGGGGCCTCCACTTT | CASSPDGRGLHF
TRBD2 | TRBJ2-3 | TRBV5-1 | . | TGCGCCAGCAGCTGGGCCTTAGCGGGAGGGAGGGATACGCAGTATTTT | CASSWALAGGRDTQYF
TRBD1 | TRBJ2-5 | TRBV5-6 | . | TGTGCCAGCACCACCCCCCCGGGACAGAAAGAGACCCAGTACTTC | CASTTPPGQKETQYF
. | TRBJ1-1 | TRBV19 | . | TGTGCCAGTAGTGCAAGGGGGATGAACACTGAAGCTTTCTTT | CASSARGMNTEAFF
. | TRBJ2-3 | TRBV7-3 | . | TGTGCCAGCAGCCGGGACTTCACAGATACGCAGTATTTT | CASSRDFTDTQYF
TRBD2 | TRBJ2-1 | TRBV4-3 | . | TGCGCCAGCAGCCTGGGGACTAGCGGGAACAATGAGCAGTTCTTC | CASSLGTSGNNEQFF
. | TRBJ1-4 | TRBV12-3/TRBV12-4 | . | TGTGCCAGCAGCGATGGGGGGGGTGAAAAACTGTTTTTT | CASSDGGGEKLFF
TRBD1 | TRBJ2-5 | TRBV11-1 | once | TGTGCCAGCAGCTCCCGACAGGGGTCGGAAGAGACCCAGTACTTC | CASSSRQGSEETQYF
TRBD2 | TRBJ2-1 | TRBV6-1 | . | TGTGCCAGCAGTGAAGTCGCTAGCGGGAGGGCCTACAATGAGCAGTTCTTC | CASSEVASGRAYNEQFF
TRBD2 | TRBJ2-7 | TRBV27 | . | TGTGCCAGCAGTTTGGCTGGACTAGCTCACGAGCAGTACTTC | CASSLAGLAHEQYF
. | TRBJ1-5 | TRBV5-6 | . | TGTGCCAGCAGCCAAAAAGACAGGACGGATCAGCCCCAGCATTTT | CASSQKDRTDQPQHF
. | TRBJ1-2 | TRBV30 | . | TGTGCCTGGAGTGCCACAGTCCACTATGGCTACACCTTC | CAWSATVHYGYTF
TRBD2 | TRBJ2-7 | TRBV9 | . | TGTGCCAGCAGCCCAACTAGCGGGACCTACGAGCAGTACTTC | CASSPTSGTYEQYF
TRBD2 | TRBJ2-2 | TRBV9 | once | TGTGCCAGCAGCGTAGCAGCGGGAGGGCCGAACACCGGGGAGCTGTTTTTT | CASSVAAGGPNTGELFF
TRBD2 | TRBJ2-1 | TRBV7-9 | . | TGTGCCAGCAGCTCCCGACTAGCGGGAAGGAATGAGCAGTTCTTC | CASSSRLAGRNEQFF
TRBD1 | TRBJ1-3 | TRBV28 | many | TGTGCCAGCAGTCCCGGGACAGGGACCGGAAACACCATATATTTT | CASSPGTGTGNTIYF
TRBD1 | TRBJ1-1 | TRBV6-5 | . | TGTGCCAGCAGTTACTCCAGACAGGGCCCCACTGAAGCTTTCTTT | CASSYSRQGPTEAFF
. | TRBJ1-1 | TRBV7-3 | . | TGTGCCAGCAGCTTACTTGGCCCCCGGGCCGAGAAGGGGACTGAAGCTTTCTTT | CASSLLGPRAEKGTEAFF
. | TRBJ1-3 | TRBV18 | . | TGTGCCAGCTCACCAAATCGACTTCACTCTGGAAACACCATATATTTT | CASSPNRLHSGNTIYF
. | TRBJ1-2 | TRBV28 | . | TGTGCCAGCAGTGAAACTAAGACAGGCTTGGATGGCTACACCTTC | CASSETKTGLDGYTF
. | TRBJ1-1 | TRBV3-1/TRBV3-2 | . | TGTGCCAGCAGCCCGGCAAGGGAGCACACTGAAGCTTTCTTT | CASSPAREHTEAFF
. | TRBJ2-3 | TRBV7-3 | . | TGTGCCAGCAGCTTAACTAGCGGCACAGATACGCAGTATTTT | CASSLTSGTDTQYF
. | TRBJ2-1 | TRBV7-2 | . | TGTGCCAGCAGCGCATCGGGGGGCGCAAGCGGGGTTGGTGAGCAGTTCTTC | CASSASGGASGVGEQFF
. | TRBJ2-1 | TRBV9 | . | TGTGCCAGCAGCGTAGACATACAAAATGAGCAGTTCTTC | CASSVDIQNEQFF
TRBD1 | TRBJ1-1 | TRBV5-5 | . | TGTGCCAGCAGCTTGGAGACAGGGAGAGACACTGAAGCTTTCTTT | CASSLETGRDTEAFF
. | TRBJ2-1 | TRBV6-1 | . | TGTGCCAGCAGTGAAAATCTCCAGTTCTTC | CASSENLQFF
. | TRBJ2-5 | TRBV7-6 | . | TGTGCCAGCAGCTTAGAACAGGGAATACAGACCCAGTACTTC | CASSLEQGIQTQYF
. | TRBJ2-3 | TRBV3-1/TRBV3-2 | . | TGTGCCAGCAGCCAAGATCGGCTTTCGGGTACGCAGTATTTT | CASSQDRLSGTQYF
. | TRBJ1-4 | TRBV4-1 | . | TGCGCCAGCAGCCAAGATCGAGTCCTTGAAAAACTGTTTTTT | CASSQDRVLEKLFF
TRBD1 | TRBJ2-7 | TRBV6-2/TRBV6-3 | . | TGTGCCAGCAGTAGACAGGGGGCCTCCTACGAGCAGTACTTC | CASSRQGASYEQYF
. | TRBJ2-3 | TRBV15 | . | TGTGCCACCAGCAGGGCTCTGAGGGCAGATACGCAGTATTTT | CATSRALRADTQYF